This T cell receptor beta chain was found in a study of cytomegalovirus exposure and HLA in healthy donors. Overall study context: Among the 400 or so donors who were genotyped, about 80% fell in the genetic ancestry cluster that is associated with self-reported Caucasian donors.

A note on this clone: Its antigen is undetermined.

Whole-study findings and limits: Most subjects' HLA-A and HLA-B alleles were reportedly predicted from TCR beta sequences. Information on immune exposure was restricted to one variable (CMV serostatus).

Vbeta (60) and Jbeta (13) primers were used in the PCR. Measured with immunoSEQ multiplex PCR; TCRdb has only the in-frame clones, and not every one. The sample has roughly 52,000 clones, approximately 80% seen once. The length of the CDR3 is 15 residues. Germline values: CDR1 SNHLY, CDR2 FYNNEI. V lost 7 bases and J 3 bases, leaving 16 bases between the germline ends. The donors gave bone marrow, and they were healthy. This chain connects TRBV2 to TRBJ1-5, with D perhaps matching TRBD1 (6 bases). The receptor's source is a female donor in good health and CMV-seronegative. The sequenced material came from PBMCs. The DNA for the CDR3 is TGTGCCAGCACTCTAGGTAGGGGGAACAATCAGCCCCAGCATTTT. Protein: CASTLGRGNNQPQHF.